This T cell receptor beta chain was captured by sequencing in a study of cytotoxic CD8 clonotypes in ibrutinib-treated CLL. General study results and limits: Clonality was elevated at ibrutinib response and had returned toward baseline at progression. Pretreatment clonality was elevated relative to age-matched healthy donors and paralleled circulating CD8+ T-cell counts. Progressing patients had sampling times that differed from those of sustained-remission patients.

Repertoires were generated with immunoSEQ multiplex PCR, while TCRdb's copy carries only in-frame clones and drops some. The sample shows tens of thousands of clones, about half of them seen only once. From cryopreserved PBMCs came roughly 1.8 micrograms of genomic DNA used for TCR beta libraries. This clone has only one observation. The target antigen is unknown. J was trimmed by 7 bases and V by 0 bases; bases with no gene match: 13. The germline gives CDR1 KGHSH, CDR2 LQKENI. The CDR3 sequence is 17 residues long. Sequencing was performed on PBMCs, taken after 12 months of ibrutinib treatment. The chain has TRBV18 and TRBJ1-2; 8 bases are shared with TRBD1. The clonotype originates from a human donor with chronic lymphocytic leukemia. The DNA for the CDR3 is TGTGCCAGCTCACCACCAAATGGAAACAGGGGGATGGTTGGCTACACCTTC. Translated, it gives CASSPPNGNRGMVGYTF.